One sample yielded the 31 T cell receptor beta chains listed below, sequenced in a study of identical twins. A single record per CDR3 protein comes from TCRdb applying MiXCR to the 5' RACE reads. The sample has under 400,000 distinct CDR3 sequences; 7% to 9.5% are singletons. The sample taken for sequencing was naive T cells sorted from blood. The receptors originated from a woman aged 50 to 60 in good health.

At least ten counts were recorded for this clonotype. Here the CDR3 DNA reads TGTGCCAGCAGCCAAGGTCCCGGGAATGAGCAGTTCTTC. Residues: CASSQGPGNEQFF. This sequence joins TRBV4-2 and TRBJ2-1; D is ambiguous. This CDR3 has 13 residues. The V gene lost 1 base and the J gene lost 7 bases, with 8 bases spanning the gap. CDR1 LGHNA and CDR2 YNFKEQ come from the germline V gene.

The sample holds many counts of this clonotype. The V and J genes are TRBV2 and TRBJ2-3; D is ambiguous. With 6 bases removed from V and 2 bases from J, the gap between germline ends came to 3 bases. CDR1 and CDR2 from the germline V gene are SNHLY and FYNNEI. There are 11 residues in the CDR3. CDR3 region: CASRDTDTQYF. As DNA, the CDR3 is TGTGCCAGCAGGGACACAGATACGCAGTATTTT.

The table lists this clonotype with many counts. The chain has TRBV5-1 and TRBJ2-3, with TRBD2 as a possible D gene (6 bases). The CDR3 is made up of 15 amino acids. Trimming removed 1 base at V and 0 bases at J, with 9 bases between. Per germline, CDR1 SGHRS and CDR2 YFSETQ. This chain's CDR3 is CASSLLGTSTDTQYF. The CDR3, as DNA: TGCGCCAGCAGCTTGTTGGGGACTAGCACAGATACGCAGTATTTT. Full variable domain (missing parts from reference TRBV5-1 and TRBJ2-3): KAGVTQTPRYLIKTRGQQVTLSCSPISGHRSVSWYQQTPGQGLQFLFEYFSETQRNKGNFPGRFSGRQFSNSRSEMNVSTLELGDSALYLCASSLLGTSTDTQYFGPGTRLTVL.

This clonotype showed up just a few times. V and J are TRBV20-1 and TRBJ2-2, with 11 bases aligning to TRBD2. V gave up 4 bases and J gave up 6 bases; unmatched junction bases: 7. Germline values: CDR1 DFQATT, CDR2 SNEGSKA (reference sequence). The length of the CDR3 is 15 residues. CDR3 region: CSAKLIAGGPGELFF. The CDR3 nucleotides are TGCAGTGCTAAATTGATAGCGGGAGGGCCCGGGGAGCTGTTTTTT.

This clonotype was seen repeatedly, ten times or more. This chain joins TRBV6-6 and TRBJ2-1; tentative D call: TRBD2 (6 bases). The CDR3 has 14 residues. Between the trimmed V and J ends, which lost 2 bases and 8 bases, there was a span of 13 bases. Germline values: CDR1 MNHNY, CDR2 SVGAGI (reference sequence). Here the CDR3 DNA reads TGTGCCAGCAGTTACGTAGCGGCTTTACATGAGCAGTTCTTC. Amino acids: CASSYVAALHEQFF.

The V and J genes are TRBV11-2 and TRBJ1-2; D is undetermined. The CDR3 consists of 11 residues. Trimming took 0 bases from V and 8 from J, leaving 4 bases between them. In germline, CDR1 is SGHAT, CDR2 FQNNGV. The CDR3 sequence: CASSLDWGYTF. The CDR3 DNA reads TGTGCCAGCAGCTTAGATTGGGGCTACACCTTC.

The sample holds many counts of this clonotype. The chain employs TRBV20-1 and TRBJ2-1; no reliable D call. V was cut by 1 base and J by 5 bases, with 6 bases left in between. Germline CDR1 is DFQATT and CDR2 is SNEGSKA (reference sequence). The CDR3 consists of 12 residues. The CDR3 spells CSARAGDNEQFF. CDR3 DNA: TGCAGTGCTAGAGCAGGAGACAATGAGCAGTTCTTC.

Ten or more counts support this clonotype. The chain couples TRBV5-1 to TRBJ2-2; no firm D call. V shed 4 bases and J shed 0 bases, with 7 bases lying between them. CDR1 and CDR2 from the germline V gene are SGHRS and YFSETQ. This CDR3 has 14 amino acids. CDR3 loop: CASSAPANTGELFF. Written as DNA, the CDR3 is TGCGCCAGCAGCGCCCCGGCGAACACCGGGGAGCTGTTTTTT.

V usage is TRBV20-1 and J usage is TRBJ1-3; possible D gene TRBD1, 5 bases. With 5 bases removed from V and 0 bases from J, the gap between germline ends came to 8 bases. This CDR3 comprises 13 residues. The germline V gene has CDR1 DFQATT and CDR2 SNEGSKA (reference sequence). CDR3 sequence (DNA): TGCAGTGCTGAAGACAGCTCTGGAAACACCATATATTTT. Amino acid sequence: CSAEDSSGNTIYF.

This clonotype was observed at least ten times. V is TRBV12-3 or TRBV12-4 and J is TRBJ2-7; D not resolved. Deletions cut 3 bases from V and 5 bases from J, with 17 bases between. There are 15 residues in the CDR3. CDR3 in amino acids: CASSFLGRPSNEQYF. The CDR3 bases are TGTGCCAGCAGTTTCCTAGGTAGACCCTCTAACGAGCAGTACTTC.

This clonotype appeared a few times. V usage is TRBV12-3 or TRBV12-4 and J usage is TRBJ2-7; no firm D call. This CDR3 is built from 11 residues. Between the trimmed V and J ends, which lost 6 bases and 0 bases, there was a span of 3 bases. In DNA form, the CDR3 reads TGTGCCAGCAGGAGCTCCTACGAGCAGTACGTC. Protein product: CASRSSYEQYV.

The genes are TRBV12-3 or TRBV12-4 and TRBJ2-1; 9 bases agree with TRBD1. Unmatched junction bases numbered 9, after V lost 5 bases and J lost 7 bases. The CDR3 has 15 residues. The CDR3 sequence: CASSQYRDRVNEQFF. CDR3 nucleotide sequence: TGTGCCAGCAGTCAATACCGGGACAGGGTTAATGAGCAGTTCTTC.

The V gene is TRBV7-3, the J gene TRBJ2-3; D remains unclear. This CDR3 spans 15 amino acids. V lost 2 bases and J lost 6, with 15 bases in between. Germline V gene sequence: CDR1 SGHTA, CDR2 FQGTGA. CDR3 in DNA: TGTGCCAGCAGCTTATTTGGTGGGCCCGGGGATACGCAGTATTTT. This gives the protein CASSLFGGPGDTQYF.

This clonotype has only a few counts. This chain joins TRBV29-1 and TRBJ2-1, with 7 bases lining up with TRBD2. CDR3 size: 15 residues. J gave up 6 bases and V 5 bases, and 13 bases lay outside the gene matches. Germline V CDR1 and CDR2: SQVTM, ANQGSEA. The CDR3, as DNA: TGCAGCGTTCGGGGGGAGAGGAATCAGAGCAATGAGCAGTTCTTC. It yields the protein CSVRGERNQSNEQFF.

A few counts support this clonotype. The chain is built from TRBV3-1 and TRBJ2-3, with D uncertain. CDR1 and CDR2 (germline): LGHDT, YNNKEL (reference sequence). This CDR3 comprises 12 residues. The ends were cut back, 0 bases at V and 5 bases at J, with 3 bases in the middle. Written as DNA, the CDR3 is TGTGCCAGCAGCCAAGACATAGATACGCAGTATTTT. Translating gives CASSQDIDTQYF.

The chain couples TRBV5-1 to TRBJ2-7, with 9 bases matching TRBD1. The CDR3 runs 13 residues. Germline V gene lookup returns CDR1 SGHRS and CDR2 YFSETQ. The V gene end was trimmed by 0 bases and the J gene end by 13 bases; junction bases not matched to a gene: 8. The CDR3 DNA sequence: TGCGCCAGCAGCTTGGACTCCGGGACAGGGTGCTACTTC. Amino acid sequence: CASSLDSGTGCYF.

This clonotype was observed a few times. The genes are TRBV7-9 and TRBJ2-5; 7 bases align to TRBD1. The CDR3 runs 13 residues. J was trimmed by 5 bases and V by 6 bases; bases with no gene match: 6. CDR1 is SEHNR, CDR2 FQNEAQ, per germline (reference sequence). CDR3 region: CASREGAGETQYF. As DNA, the CDR3 is TGTGCCAGCAGAGAGGGGGCTGGGGAGACCCAGTACTTC.

This chain connects TRBV27 to TRBJ2-1; TRBD2 agrees at 8 bases. The CDR3 is 16 residues long. The germline V gene encodes CDR1 MNHEY and CDR2 SMNVEV (reference sequence). The trim removed 2 bases at V and 5 bases at J, leaving 8 bases unmatched. CDR3 in amino acids: CASSLGTSLPHNEQFF. The DNA for the CDR3 is TGTGCCAGCAGTTTAGGGACTAGTCTCCCACACAATGAGCAGTTCTTC.

This clonotype was observed a handful of times. The chain carries TRBV19 and TRBJ1-4; no clear D. CDR1 is LNHDA and CDR2 is SQIVND in the germline V gene (reference sequence). The V end was cut by 3 bases, the J end by 0 bases, with 11 bases between. The CDR3 covers 16 residues. The CDR3 reads CASSIQLTATNEKLFF. The CDR3 bases are TGTGCCAGTAGTATCCAACTGACGGCAACTAATGAAAAACTGTTTTTT.

This chain connects TRBV7-6 to TRBJ1-4; 10 positions match TRBD1. There are 15 residues in the CDR3. Trimming cost V 3 bases and J 5 bases; bases outside gene matches: 3. From germline, CDR1 is SGHVS and CDR2 FNYEAQ. The CDR3 DNA reads as TGTGCCAGCAGCTTGGGGACAGGGGTAAATGAAAAACTGTTTTTT. It yields the protein CASSLGTGVNEKLFF. The full variable domain, with the rest looked up from reference TRBV7-6 and TRBJ1-4, is GAGVSQSPRYKVTKRGQDVALRCDPISGHVSLYWYRQALGQGPEFLTYFNYEAQQDKSGLPNDRFSAERPEGSISTLTIQRTEQRDSAMYRCASSLGTGVNEKLFFGSGTQLSVL.

This chain joins TRBV29-1 and TRBJ2-7; D call uncertain. The CDR3 covers 12 residues. V lost 2 bases and J 2 bases, leaving 7 bases between the germline ends. The germline V gene has CDR1 SQVTM and CDR2 ANQGSEA. The CDR3 sequence is CSVERDTYEQYF. The CDR3 DNA sequence: TGCAGCGTTGAAAGGGATACCTACGAGCAGTACTTC.

CDR3 DNA sequence: TGTGCCTGGGGACTGGAGGGCGCGGCGAAAGCTTTCTTT. This translates into CAWGLEGAAKAFF. The chain uses TRBV30 and TRBJ1-1; D is ambiguous. This CDR3 contains 13 residues. Trimming removed 5 bases from V and 9 bases from J, with 19 bases in between. CDR1 GTSNPN and CDR2 SVGIG come from the germline V gene (reference sequence).

This sequence joins TRBV28 and TRBJ2-7; perhaps TRBD1 as D (5 bases). CDR3 length: 16 residues. Germline loops: CDR1 MDHEN, CDR2 SYDVKM. V was clipped by 4 bases and J by 3 bases, with 19 bases between them. CDR3 DNA sequence: TGTGCCAGCAGTTCAGGGCTCCTCCCTCGTCTCTACGAGCAGTACTTC. It is translated as CASSSGLLPRLYEQYF.

This clonotype occurred a few times. The V call is TRBV6-2 or TRBV6-3, the J call TRBJ2-7; no clear D. Between the trimmed V and J ends, which lost 3 bases and 6 bases, there was a span of 12 bases. Germline V gene data show CDR1 as MNHEY and CDR2 as SVGEGT. The CDR3 consists of 13 residues. The CDR3 here is CASSYNQAGEQYV. CDR3 bases: TGTGCCAGCAGTTATAACCAAGCCGGCGAGCAGTACGTC.

This chain connects TRBV30 to TRBJ2-3; no clear D. The CDR3 totals 14 residues. Germline V CDR1 and CDR2: GTSNPN, SVGIG (reference sequence). V lost 4 bases to trimming and J lost 1 base, with 12 bases between them. The CDR3 sequence: CAWKSDLRTDTQYF. In DNA, the CDR3 is TGTGCCTGGAAGTCAGACTTGCGCACAGATACGCAGTATTTT.

A few counts support this clonotype. DNA of the CDR3: TGTGCCAGCAGCAGAACTAGCGGGAGTGTCTATGAGCAGTTCTTC. Its translation is CASSRTSGSVYEQFF. The chain employs TRBV7-6 and TRBJ2-1, with 11 bases aligning to TRBD2. The CDR3 is made up of 15 amino acids. Trimming took 5 bases from V and 8 from J; bases not matched to a gene: 8. Per the germline V gene, CDR1 is SGHVS and CDR2 is FNYEAQ.

V is TRBV7-9 and J is TRBJ2-7; 7 bases are a match to TRBD1. Germline values: CDR1 SEHNR, CDR2 FQNEAQ (reference sequence). This CDR3 region has 16 residues. Losses at the gene ends were 5 bases for V and 4 bases for J; bases not matched to a gene: 14. The CDR3, as DNA: TGTGCCAGCAGCAGCCTACAGGGGATTCAGGTTTACGAGCAGTACTTC. Translated, it gives CASSSLQGIQVYEQYF.

Ten or more counts support this clonotype. This chain links TRBV5-1 with TRBJ2-1; TRBD2 matches at 10 bases. V dropped 1 base and J dropped 0; count of bases not matched to a gene: 22. CDR3 length equals 23 residues. The V gene's germline CDR1 is SGHRS and CDR2 YFSETQ. DNA for the CDR3: TGCGCCAGCAGCTTGTACCCAGCGGGAGGGCCGGAGGTCGGGATCAGCTCCTACAATGAGCAGTTCTTC. Amino acid sequence: CASSLYPAGGPEVGISSYNEQFF.

The V call is TRBV7-9, the J call TRBJ1-3, with D possibly matching TRBD1 (5 bases). The CDR3 is made up of 12 amino acids. The V end lost 5 bases, the J end lost 6 bases, and 8 bases lay between the germline ends. Looked up from germline, CDR1 is SEHNR and CDR2 is FQNEAQ (reference sequence). The DNA of the CDR3 is TGTGCCAGCAGCCCGACAGTAAACACCATATATTTT. It is translated as CASSPTVNTIYF.

V and J are TRBV23-1 and TRBJ2-2, with D perhaps matching TRBD1 or TRBD2 (5 bases each). TRBV23-1 is designated an ORF whose function remains uncertain. The V and J ends lost 3 bases and 2 bases respectively, with 13 bases between them. This CDR3 is 16 amino acids long. As DNA, the CDR3 is TGCGCCAGCAGTCACCCGGGACCTAACAACACCGGGGAGCTGTTTTTT. It is translated as CASSHPGPNNTGELFF.

V is TRBV25-1 and J is TRBJ2-5; D is unclear. CDR1 and CDR2 (germline): MGHDK, SYGVNS. Trimming pared 3 bases from V and 1 base from J, leaving 12 bases between. CDR3 length equals 15 residues. DNA of the CDR3: TGTGCCAGCAGTGACCCCCGGAGAGCCCAAGAGACCCAGTACTTC. Translating gives CASSDPRRAQETQYF.